This TCR beta chain was profiled in a study of blood T cell repertoires in COVID-19. At the level of the study: The samples span acute and convalescent COVID-19 from the United States, Italy and Spain. T cells, B-cell-depleted T cells, or PBMCs supplied cDNA or gDNA.

Trimming removed 2 bases at V and 0 bases at J, with 24 bases between. The germline V gene encodes CDR1 MDHEN and CDR2 SYDVKM. This CDR3 is 20 amino acids long. The data were produced by immunoSEQ multiplex PCR, yet TCRdb's version contains in-frame clones alone and is incomplete. The data contain about 190,000 clones, roughly 84% of them singletons. Participants spanned ages about 18 to 95 years and resided in roughly 22 US areas. The V call is TRBV28, the J call TRBJ2-3, with D tentatively TRBD2 (5 bases). The sample consisted of PBMCs or T cells enriched from blood (not recorded which). This receptor was identified in a woman in her twenties or thirties who had recovered from COVID-19. The CDR3 nucleotides read TGTGCCAGCAGTTTACCCCGTTGGCTAGCCTCGACCGATAGCACAGATACGCAGTATTTT. Translating it yields CASSLPRWLASTDSTDTQYF.